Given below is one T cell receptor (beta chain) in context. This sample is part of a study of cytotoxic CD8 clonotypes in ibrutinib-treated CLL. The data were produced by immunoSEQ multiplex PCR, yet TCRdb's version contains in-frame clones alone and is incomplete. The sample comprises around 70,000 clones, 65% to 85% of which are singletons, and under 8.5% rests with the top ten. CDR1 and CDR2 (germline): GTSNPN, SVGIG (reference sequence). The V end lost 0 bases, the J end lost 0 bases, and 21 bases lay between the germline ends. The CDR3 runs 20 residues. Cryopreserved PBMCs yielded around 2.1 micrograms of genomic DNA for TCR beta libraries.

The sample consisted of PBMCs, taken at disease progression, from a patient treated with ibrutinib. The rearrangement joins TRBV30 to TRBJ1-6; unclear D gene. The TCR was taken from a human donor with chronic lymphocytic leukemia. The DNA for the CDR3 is TGTGCCTGGAGTGTACACACCCTAATTGCCCAAAGCTCCTATAATTCACCCCTCCACTTT. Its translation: CAWSVHTLIAQSSYNSPLHF.